What follows are 30 T cell receptor beta chains derived from one specimen sequenced in a study of regulatory T cells in long-lasting Graves disease. The time point here: newly diagnosed GD, antithyroid drugs for less than 3 months. PBMC-extracted RNA yielded the TCR library. Both iRepertoire HTBI primers and Arm-PCR of CDR3 regions were used to build the TCR beta libraries. TCRdb re-derived calls from the multiplex PCR reads in MiXCR, one entry per CDR3 protein. The sample shows about 440,000 distinct CDR3 sequences, about 15% of them seen only once. The same data also contributed to another study, on T cells in Graves' hyperthyroidism and ophthalmopathy.

Sequencing used peripheral blood mononuclear cells (PBMCs), obtained at new diagnosis, from a patient treated with antithyroid drugs. The source of these receptors is a woman aged 25 to 39 with Graves disease.

This clonotype was found many times. The chain couples TRBV7-3 to TRBJ1-4; D gene ambiguous. Between the trimmed V and J ends, which lost 5 bases and 2 bases, there was a span of 12 bases. This CDR3 is 15 amino acids long. Germline values: CDR1 SGHTA, CDR2 FQGTGA. The CDR3 reads CASSAFGVTNEKLFF. The CDR3 region has the DNA TGTGCCAGCAGCGCCTTCGGGGTGACTAATGAAAAACTGTTTTTT.

This clonotype was counted many times. The chain is built from TRBV27 and TRBJ2-7; TRBD2 agrees at 10 bases. V lost 0 bases, J lost 4 bases, and 6 bases stayed unmatched. Germline V gene sequence: CDR1 MNHEY, CDR2 SMNVEV (reference sequence). The CDR3 extends over 16 amino acids. CDR3 coding DNA: TGTGCCAGCAGTTTATCCCCTAGCGGGGGTGCTTACGAGCAGTACTTC. Translated: CASSLSPSGGAYEQYF.

There are many counts of this clonotype. The CDR3 sequence: CASSQGVRAYTEAFF. The DNA of the CDR3 is TGTGCCAGCAGCCAAGGGGTCAGGGCTTACACTGAAGCTTTCTTT. The chain carries TRBV3-1 and TRBJ1-1; a weak D match, TRBD1 (5 bases). V shed 1 base and J shed 3 bases, with 12 bases lying between them. Germline V lookup: CDR1 LGHDT, CDR2 YNNKEL (reference sequence). The CDR3 is 15 amino acids.

This clonotype was detected many times. This chain connects TRBV9 to TRBJ2-4; D unclear. Between the trimmed V and J ends, which lost 0 bases and 3 bases, there was a span of 7 bases. The CDR3 spans 14 residues. Germline CDR1 reads SGDLS; CDR2 reads YYNGEE. CDR3 region: CASSVDGDKNIQYF. The CDR3 DNA follows: TGTGCCAGCAGCGTAGATGGCGACAAAAACATTCAGTACTTC.

At least ten counts were recorded for this clonotype. The chain is built from TRBV6-5 and TRBJ2-7; 8 bases agree with TRBD2. Trimming took 4 bases from V and 2 from J; bases not matched to a gene: 7. The CDR3 is 15 amino acids. CDR1 is MNHEY and CDR2 is SVGAGI in the germline V gene. CDR3 nucleotide sequence: TGTGCCAGCAGTTCACGGACTAGCCAAACCTACGAGCAGTACTTC. This codes for CASSSRTSQTYEQYF.

This clonotype was recorded many times. The chain carries TRBV20-1 and TRBJ1-5; no firm D call. Trimming pared 5 bases from V and 9 bases from J, leaving 17 bases between. The CDR3 has 13 residues. Germline assignment: CDR1 DFQATT and CDR2 SNEGSKA (reference sequence). DNA of the CDR3: TGCAGTGCTCCGGACCTCCTTCGTGGGCCCCAGCATTTT. Protein: CSAPDLLRGPQHF.

The rearrangement uses TRBV27 and TRBJ1-2, with a weak D call TRBD1 (6 bases). The CDR3 has 12 residues. Trimming cost V 3 bases and J 7 bases, with 9 bases left between them. CDR1 and CDR2 (germline): MNHEY, SMNVEV (reference sequence). CDR3 nucleotide sequence: TGTGCCAGCAGTTTCCAGGGGAGTGGCTACACCTTC. This codes for CASSFQGSGYTF.

This clonotype has only a few counts. The gene calls are TRBV7-9 and TRBJ2-5; maybe TRBD2 (7 bases). Trimming removed 7 bases from V and 7 bases from J, with 16 bases in between. The CDR3 is made up of 13 amino acids. Germline V lookup: CDR1 SEHNR, CDR2 FQNEAQ (reference sequence). The CDR3 spells CASTDGGGGTQYF. As DNA, the CDR3 is TGTGCCAGCACCGACGGGGGAGGGGGGACCCAGTACTTC.

This clonotype was seen repeatedly, ten times or more. This chain links TRBV12-3 or TRBV12-4 with TRBJ2-1; TRBD2 matches 9 bases. The CDR3 length is 14 residues. Trimming removed 6 bases from V and 3 bases from J; junction bases left unmatched: 3. In nucleotides, the CDR3 is TGTGCCAGCAGGAGCGGGAGGAACTACAATGAGCAGTTCTTC. This gives the protein CASRSGRNYNEQFF.

This clonotype was seen repeatedly, ten times or more. The V call is TRBV24-1, the J call TRBJ2-1; 13 bases are shared with TRBD2. With V trimmed by 7 bases and J by 8 bases, 13 bases remained unmatched. Germline V CDR1 and CDR2: KGHDR, SFDVKD. The CDR3 runs to 17 residues. The CDR3: CATRGTSGTQSGDEQFF. CDR3 bases: TGTGCCACCAGAGGGACTAGCGGGACCCAATCAGGCGATGAGCAGTTCTTC.

This clonotype was observed a few times. As DNA, the CDR3 is TGTGCCAGCAGTTTCTATTCTGAAGCTTTCTTT. Its protein is CASSFYSEAFF. The chain carries TRBV28 and TRBJ1-1; D gene ambiguous. CDR3 size: 11 residues. V shed 3 bases and J shed 6 bases, with 5 bases lying between them. CDR1 is MDHEN, CDR2 SYDVKM, per germline.

This clonotype was found many times. DNA of the CDR3: TGTGCCACCAAGACAGGGATAGTAGCCACTGAAGCTTTCTTT. Translation: CATKTGIVATEAFF. This chain links TRBV12-3 or TRBV12-4 with TRBJ1-1, with TRBD1 matching 7 bases. The J segment lost 4 bases and the V segment lost 10 bases, leaving 12 bases of the junction unmatched. CDR3 length: 14 residues.

There are many counts of this clonotype. The rearrangement links TRBV28 to TRBJ1-5, with D hard to call. The CDR3 sequence is 12 residues long. V was clipped by 5 bases and J by 4 bases, with 6 bases between them. Germline V gives CDR1 MDHEN, CDR2 SYDVKM. The CDR3 region is CASSPSNQPQHF. CDR3 DNA sequence: TGTGCCAGCAGTCCGAGTAATCAGCCCCAGCATTTT.

This clonotype was seen repeatedly, ten times or more. The chain employs TRBV11-2 and TRBJ2-3; D remains ambiguous. From germline, CDR1 is SGHAT and CDR2 FQNNGV. The CDR3 length is 12 residues. Trimming left V 5 bases short and J 6 bases short, with 9 bases between. The CDR3 protein is CASSASSDTQYF. Here the CDR3 DNA reads TGTGCCAGCAGCGCAAGCTCTGATACGCAGTATTTT.

On this clonotype itself: A clone one base away is much larger, so this may be a read error. This rearrangement joins TRBV5-1 to TRBJ2-7; D ambiguous. Germline CDR1 is SGHRS and CDR2 is YFSETQ. There are 14 residues in the CDR3. CDR3 residues: CVSSPASSHYEQYF. The CDR3 region has the DNA TGCGTCAGCAGCCCCGCGAGTAGTCACTACGAGCAGTACTTC.

This clonotype has just one count. A much larger clone lies a single base off, so this may be a read error. The rearrangement joins TRBV6-2 or TRBV6-3 to TRBJ2-7, with D maybe TRBD2 (7 bases). This CDR3 comprises 15 residues. The germline V and J ends were trimmed by 5 bases and 5 bases, with 19 bases remaining between them. Looked up from germline, CDR1 is MNHEY and CDR2 is SVGEGT. CDR3 loop: CASSEFGGASDEQYF. CDR3 nucleotide sequence: TGTGCCAGCAGTGAATTTGGGGGGGCGTCGGACGAGCAGTACTTC.

As for this clonotype: This may arise from a read error, as a much more abundant clone is one base away. This sequence joins TRBV18 and TRBJ2-5; no clear D. CDR1 is KGHSH and CDR2 is LQKENI in the germline V gene. The CDR3 has 15 amino acids. DNA of the CDR3: TGTGCCAACTCACCGGAACCTGGAATCCAAGAGACCCAGTACTTC. Residues: CANSPEPGIQETQYF.

This clonotype was detected a few times. This rearrangement joins TRBV5-1 to TRBJ2-2; 8 nucleotides line up with TRBD2. The CDR3 runs to 16 residues. The junction had 4 bases not matched to a gene; V was cut back by 3 bases and J by 0 bases. Looked up from germline, CDR1 is SGHRS and CDR2 is YFSETQ. This CDR3 is CASSSSGGTNTGELFF. The CDR3 DNA is TGCGCCAGCAGCTCAAGCGGGGGCACGAACACCGGGGAGCTGTTTTTT.

This clonotype was seen only a few times. This chain links TRBV10-1 with TRBJ2-1; D might be TRBD1 (5 bases). The germline gives CDR1 WNHNN, CDR2 SYGVQD (reference sequence). The CDR3 is made up of 14 amino acids. The V end lost 0 bases, the J end lost 12 bases, and 15 bases lay between the germline ends. The CDR3, as DNA: TGCGCCAGCAGTGAGTCCAGGGCCTCGAGTGGGCAGTTCTTC. The encoded protein is CASSESRASSGQFF.

This clonotype occurred many times. The J gene is TRBJ1-1, the V gene TRBV6-1; D remains unclear. The CDR3 is 15 amino acids. Germline V gene data show CDR1 as MNHNS and CDR2 as SASEGT. Trimming took off 6 bases at V and 0 bases at J, with 14 bases between the two ends. The DNA of the CDR3 is TGTGCCAGCAGGCGATCTATAGGGCTGAACACTGAAGCTTTCTTT. It translates to CASRRSIGLNTEAFF.

This clonotype was observed a few times. J is TRBJ2-7 and V is TRBV12-3 or TRBV12-4, with D perhaps matching TRBD1 or TRBD2 (5 bases each). The ends were cut back, 3 bases at V and 12 bases at J, with 12 bases in the middle. The CDR3 totals 11 residues. The CDR3 nucleotides are TGTGCCAGCAGTTTCGGGACCCGAAGGTACTTC. Amino acid sequence: CASSFGTRRYF.

This clonotype was found a few times. The chain joins TRBV12-3 or TRBV12-4 to TRBJ2-4; TRBD2 might be the D (5 bases). This CDR3 has 18 residues. The V end lost 3 bases, the J end lost 0 bases, and 18 bases lay between the germline ends. Here the CDR3 reads CASSFLATPQLAKNIQYF. The CDR3, as DNA: TGTGCCAGCAGTTTTCTAGCAACCCCCCAACTAGCCAAAAACATTCAGTACTTC.

V and J are TRBV6-5 and TRBJ2-1; unclear D gene. The germline V gene encodes CDR1 MNHEY and CDR2 SVGAGI. The CDR3 is 15 residues long. Trimming shortened V by 2 bases and J by 5 bases, and 13 bases separated the two germline ends. The CDR3 reads CASSYRTPVHNEQFF. CDR3 bases: TGTGCCAGCAGTTACAGAACCCCGGTACACAATGAGCAGTTCTTC.

This clonotype was seen many times. The CDR3 coding sequence is TGTGCCAGCAGTTTGGAAAATTCCTACAATGAGCAGTTCTTC. This codes for CASSLENSYNEQFF. The rearrangement uses TRBV12-3 or TRBV12-4 and TRBJ2-1; D gene unclear. CDR3 length: 14 amino acids. The ends were cut back, 3 bases at V and 1 base at J, with 7 bases in the middle.

This clonotype has a count of ten or more. CDR3: CASTPQFGTDTQYF. The CDR3 DNA follows: TGTGCCAGCACTCCCCAATTCGGCACAGATACGCAGTATTTT. The chain employs TRBV7-2 and TRBJ2-3; no definite D call. The V gene lost 7 bases and the J gene lost 1 base, with 12 bases spanning the gap. CDR1 is SGHTA, CDR2 FQGNSA, per germline. The CDR3 has 14 amino acids.

This clonotype was counted many times. This chain connects TRBV28 to TRBJ1-5; 8 bases align to TRBD1. V shed 5 bases, J shed 3 bases, and the junction held 6 bases outside the gene matches. There are 15 residues in the CDR3. Germline loops: CDR1 MDHEN, CDR2 SYDVKM. In DNA form, the CDR3 reads TGTGCCAGCAGTACGGGACAGGAAAACAATCAGCCCCAGCATTTT. It specifies CASSTGQENNQPQHF.

This clonotype appeared a few times. The gene calls are TRBV7-2 and TRBJ2-3; unclear D gene. V was pared by 4 bases and J by 2 bases, with 13 bases between. CDR1 is SGHTA and CDR2 is FQGNSA in the germline V gene. CDR3 size: 15 residues. This chain's CDR3 is CASSSKQDPTDTQYF. CDR3 DNA sequence: TGTGCCAGCAGCTCAAAGCAGGACCCCACAGATACGCAGTATTTT.

This clonotype appeared many times. The V gene is TRBV28, the J gene TRBJ2-1, with D unresolved. In germline, CDR1 is MDHEN, CDR2 SYDVKM. V lost 5 bases, J lost 4 bases, and 21 bases lay in between. This CDR3 is 17 amino acids long. CDR3 amino acids: CASSPPLIHSWYNEQFF. The DNA of the CDR3 is TGTGCCAGCAGTCCCCCTCTCATACACTCGTGGTACAATGAGCAGTTCTTC. Together with reference TRBV28 and TRBJ2-1, the CDR3 gives the full variable domain: DVKVTQSSRYLVKRTGEKVFLECVQDMDHENMFWYRQDPGLGLRLIYFSYDVKMKEKGDIPEGYSVSREKKERFSLILESASTNQTSMYLCASSPPLIHSWYNEQFFGPGTRLTVL.

V gene TRBV12-3 or TRBV12-4 combines with J gene TRBJ1-6; 8 nucleotides align to TRBD1. The CDR3 runs to 18 residues. After removal of 3 bases from V and 10 bases from J, the junction contained 17 bases not matched to a gene. The CDR3 sequence: CASSLPPGGQGLFSPLHF. Here the CDR3 DNA reads TGTGCCAGCAGTTTGCCCCCGGGTGGACAGGGTCTTTTCTCACCCCTCCACTTT.

This clonotype was observed a handful of times. The chain employs TRBV5-1 and TRBJ2-2; 7 positions match TRBD2. V was pared by 6 bases and J by 3 bases, with 14 bases of the junction left unmatched. This CDR3 region has 17 residues. The germline V gene encodes CDR1 SGHRS and CDR2 YFSETQ. DNA of the CDR3: TGCGCCAGCAACGCCGCCGGGCGGGAGATTTACACCGGGGAGCTGTTTTTT. This sequence encodes CASNAAGREIYTGELFF. Using reference TRBV5-1 and TRBJ2-2 for the parts outside the CDR3, the full variable domain is KAGVTQTPRYLIKTRGQQVTLSCSPISGHRSVSWYQQTPGQGLQFLFEYFSETQRNKGNFPGRFSGRQFSNSRSEMNVSTLELGDSALYLCASNAAGREIYTGELFFGEGSRLTVL.